This record concerns one T cell receptor (beta chain) sequence. Its antigen is undetermined. The length of the CDR3 is 16 residues. V lost 0 bases and J lost 0, with 6 bases in between. Germline loops: CDR1 MNHEY, CDR2 SVGAGI. The data originate from a study of brain metastases from non-small cell lung cancer. Overall study findings and caveats: Compared with primary tumors, brain metastases showed less T-cell infiltration. In about 60% of brain metastases, T-cell clones were expanded compared with matched primary tumors.

The table came from immunoSEQ multiplex PCR; TCRdb's copy has only in-frame clones and leaves some out. This table holds around 1,600 clones, 81% found once. This receptor was obtained from a donor at least 40 years old with non-small cell lung cancer. V gene TRBV6-5 combines with J gene TRBJ2-6, with D possibly TRBD2 on 5 matching bases. Sequences were obtained from tissue from a brain metastasis. The CDR3 DNA follows: TGTGCCAGCAGTTACTCGAGGGTCTCTGGGGCCAACGTCCTGACTTTC. This translates into CASSYSRVSGANVLTF.